The 28 T cell receptor beta chains listed next were all sequenced from one sample in a study of OX40 agonist ivuxolimab in advanced cancers. Produced via immunoSEQ multiplex PCR; TCRdb's table is partial and in-frame only. The data contain about 50,000 clones, approximately 91% of them singletons. The sequencing here drew on CD4+ or CD8+ T cells sorted from blood, taken in a trial of the OX40 agonist ivuxolimab. These receptors all come from an adult with an advanced solid tumor such as melanoma, head and neck, liver or kidney cancer.

The CDR3 loop reads CASSLSGASTDTQYF. CDR3 nucleotide sequence: TGTGCCAGCAGCCTTAGCGGAGCTAGCACAGATACGCAGTATTTT. The rearrangement joins TRBV6-5 to TRBJ2-3; the D gene is possibly TRBD2 (6 bases). V was shortened by 6 bases and J by 0 bases, with 13 bases between the two germline ends. Looked up from germline, CDR1 is MNHEY and CDR2 is SVGAGI. The CDR3 contains 15 residues.

The chain links TRBV7-2 to TRBJ2-1, with 7 bases that match TRBD1. The CDR3 extends over 14 amino acids. Trimming removed 7 bases from V and 10 bases from J; junction bases left unmatched: 13. The V gene's germline CDR1 is SGHTA and CDR2 FQGNSA. The DNA for the CDR3 is TGTGCCAGCACCCTCCCGACAGGGAGCAGGGAGCAGTTCTTC. Translating gives CASTLPTGSREQFF.

This chain links TRBV27 with TRBJ2-7; a weak D match, TRBD2 (7 bases). V shed 2 bases and J shed 9 bases, with 20 bases lying between them. The CDR3 covers 15 residues. From germline, CDR1 is MNHEY and CDR2 SMNVEV (reference sequence). CDR3 nucleotides: TGTGCCAGCAGTTTAGGGGCGGGGGCTAGCGGAGGGCAGTACTTC. Protein product: CASSLGAGASGGQYF.

This clone was seen only a few times. The genes are TRBV9 and TRBJ1-1, with a possible D match to TRBD1 (5 bases). This CDR3 is built from 14 residues. Deletions cut 3 bases from V and 4 bases from J, with 13 bases between. Per germline, CDR1 SGDLS and CDR2 YYNGEE. The CDR3 DNA reads as TGTGCCAGCAGCGCGGGGGGGAGAGGCACTGAAGCTTTCTTT. Translation: CASSAGGRGTEAFF.

The chain has TRBV7-8 and TRBJ1-5; D remains ambiguous. Germline loops: CDR1 SGHVS, CDR2 FQNEAQ. Trimming shortened V by 2 bases and J by 2 bases, and 16 bases separated the two germline ends. CDR3 length: 17 residues. CDR3 region: CASSLTRWEMGNQPQHF. For the CDR3, the DNA is TGTGCCAGCAGCTTAACCCGGTGGGAAATGGGCAATCAGCCCCAGCATTTT.

The chain combines TRBV7-2 with TRBJ1-5; 8 bases fit TRBD1. The junction had 11 bases not matched to a gene; V was cut back by 6 bases and J by 7 bases. The germline CDR1 and CDR2 sequences are SGHTA and FQGNSA. The CDR3 has 15 amino acids. The CDR3 here is CASSFGQGWQQPQHF. The CDR3 DNA reads TGTGCCAGCAGTTTCGGACAGGGCTGGCAACAGCCCCAGCATTTT.

This clone was seen just once. The rearrangement uses TRBV6-5 and TRBJ1-5, with a tentative D call TRBD1 (6 bases). The CDR3 has 15 amino acids. V shed 7 bases and J shed 3 bases, with 16 bases lying between them. The germline V gene encodes CDR1 MNHEY and CDR2 SVGAGI. The CDR3 spells CASNAGAPVNQPQHF. CDR3 bases: TGTGCCAGCAACGCAGGGGCCCCCGTCAATCAGCCCCAGCATTTT.

The rearrangement uses TRBV4-1 and TRBJ2-4, with D perhaps matching TRBD2 (6 bases). Germline V gene lookup returns CDR1 MGHRA and CDR2 YSYEKL. This CDR3 is built from 14 residues. The V end was cut by 4 bases, the J end by 5 bases, with 12 bases between. The CDR3 here is CASSLPLAENIQYF. The CDR3 nucleotides read TGCGCCAGCAGCCTACCCTTAGCGGAAAACATTCAGTACTTC.

This clone was seen a single time. The chain combines TRBV18 with TRBJ2-1; weak D call: TRBD2 (6 bases). The CDR3 consists of 16 residues. Germline lookup yields CDR1 KGHSH and CDR2 LQKENI. V lost 2 bases to trimming and J lost 2 bases, with 13 bases between them. CDR3 sequence: CASSPGLSGAYNEQFF. The CDR3 DNA reads as TGTGCCAGCTCACCAGGGCTCTCGGGGGCCTACAATGAGCAGTTCTTC.

V is TRBV7-2 and J is TRBJ1-6, with a weak D call TRBD1 (6 bases). This CDR3 has 15 residues. V shed 4 bases and J shed 5 bases, with 12 bases lying between them. CDR1 and CDR2 (germline): SGHTA, FQGNSA. CDR3 loop: CASSSFWTDNSPLHF. The CDR3 coding sequence is TGTGCCAGCAGCTCTTTCTGGACAGATAATTCACCCCTCCACTTT. The full variable domain, completed using reference TRBV7-2 and TRBJ1-6, is GAGVSQSPSNKVTEKGKDVELRCDPISGHTALYWYRQSLGQGLEFLIYFQGNSAPDKSGLPSDRFSAERTGGSVSTLTIQRTQQEDSAVYLCASSSFWTDNSPLHFGNGTRLTVT.

This clone was counted only a few times. The chain employs TRBV28 and TRBJ1-2; D not resolved. CDR1 and CDR2 (germline): MDHEN, SYDVKM. The CDR3 consists of 16 residues. Deletions cut 6 bases from V and 3 bases from J, with 20 bases between. CDR3: CASRTGNSGSYYGYTF. CDR3 bases: TGTGCCAGCAGAACTGGGAACAGCGGAAGTTACTATGGCTACACCTTC.

V and J are TRBV14 and TRBJ2-7, with 7 bases that match TRBD1. The germline V gene has CDR1 SGHDN and CDR2 FVKESK. J was trimmed by 6 bases and V by 7 bases; bases with no gene match: 9. The CDR3 consists of 13 residues. CDR3 sequence: CASKTGLRSEQYF. The CDR3 DNA sequence: TGTGCCAGCAAGACAGGGTTGCGTTCCGAGCAGTACTTC.

The chain links TRBV5-5 to TRBJ2-5; D gene uncertain. The V end was cut by 2 bases, the J end by 4 bases, with 6 bases between. Germline CDR1 SGHKS, CDR2 YYEKEE (reference sequence). This CDR3 contains 12 residues. The DNA for the CDR3 is TGTGCCAGCAGCTTAACAACAGAGACCCAGTACTTC. Translation gives CASSLTTETQYF.

This chain connects TRBV6-5 to TRBJ2-3; 10 nucleotides match TRBD2. In germline, CDR1 is MNHEY, CDR2 SVGAGI. The CDR3 runs to 13 residues. After removal of 10 bases from V and 3 bases from J, the junction contained 4 bases not matched to a gene. For the CDR3, the DNA is TGTGCCACCCGGACTAGCGGTACAGATACGCAGTATTTT. This gives the protein CATRTSGTDTQYF.

J is TRBJ2-7 and V is TRBV19; tentatively, D is TRBD2 (7 bases). With 4 bases removed from V and 0 bases from J, the gap between germline ends came to 19 bases. This CDR3 is built from 17 residues. Germline V CDR1 and CDR2: LNHDA, SQIVND (reference sequence). In DNA form, the CDR3 reads TGTGCCAGTAGTAAACGCGCGGGGGACACTAGCTCCTACGAGCAGTACTTC. It codes for CASSKRAGDTSSYEQYF.

This clone has only a few counts. V and J are TRBV28 and TRBJ1-6, with 9 bases matching TRBD1. The V and J ends lost 6 bases and 0 bases, in that order; junction bases with no gene match: 6. Germline V lookup: CDR1 MDHEN, CDR2 SYDVKM. The CDR3 length is 17 residues. The CDR3 DNA sequence: TGTGCCAGCAGCTACAGGGGGCCTAGCTCCTATAATTCACCCCTCCACTTT. Translation gives CASSYRGPSSYNSPLHF.

The chain carries TRBV19 and TRBJ2-1; 10 nucleotides agree with TRBD2. Germline V gene sequence: CDR1 LNHDA, CDR2 SQIVND (reference sequence). CDR3 length: 17 amino acids. V lost 9 bases, J lost 1 base, and 12 bases stayed unmatched. CDR3 sequence (DNA): TGTGCCAGCTGTAGCGGGAGGCCAGATCGTTCCTACAATGAGCAGTTCTTC. It is translated as CASCSGRPDRSYNEQFF.

The DNA for the CDR3 is TGCGCCAGCAGCCAAGATTTCGACGGGGGCACAGATACGCAGTATTTT. Translation: CASSQDFDGGTDTQYF. The chain is built from TRBV4-3 and TRBJ2-3; perhaps TRBD2 as D (5 bases). The CDR3 loop spans 16 amino acids. The ends were cut back, 0 bases at V and 1 base at J, with 11 bases in the middle. Looked up from germline, CDR1 is LGHNA and CDR2 is YSLEER.

V usage is TRBV19 and J usage is TRBJ2-1, with TRBD2 matching over 9 bases. The CDR3 is 13 residues long. Germline trimming cut 5 bases from V and 14 bases from J; bases unmatched to any gene: 10. Germline V gene data show CDR1 as LNHDA and CDR2 as SQIVND (reference sequence). The CDR3 here is CASSQQVAGDKFF. The CDR3 DNA sequence: TGTGCCAGTAGTCAGCAGGTAGCGGGAGATAAGTTCTTC. The variable domain in full, completed from reference TRBV19 and TRBJ2-1, reads DGGITQSPKYLFRKEGQNVTLSCEQNLNHDAMYWYRQDPGQGLRLIYYSQIVNDFQKGDIAEGYSVSREKKESFPLTVTSAQKNPTAFYLCASSQQVAGDKFFGPGTRLTVL.

This chain joins TRBV7-8 and TRBJ2-7, with unresolved D. Looked up from germline, CDR1 is SGHVS and CDR2 is FQNEAQ. V lost 3 bases and J 2 bases, leaving 11 bases between the germline ends. The CDR3 is 14 amino acids. The CDR3 loop reads CASSFRVTTYEQYF. CDR3 bases: TGTGCCAGCAGCTTTCGTGTCACCACCTACGAGCAGTACTTC.

The rearrangement joins TRBV30 to TRBJ1-6, with a weak D call TRBD1 (5 bases). This CDR3 region has 14 residues. V lost 3 bases and J 18 bases, leaving 24 bases between the germline ends. The germline V gene encodes CDR1 GTSNPN and CDR2 SVGIG (reference sequence). The CDR3 DNA is TGTGCCTGGAGCGACTCGACCGGGACGGTGTCAACCCACTTT. As protein: CAWSDSTGTVSTHF.

The genes are TRBV27 and TRBJ1-6; no firm D call. Trimming cost V 5 bases and J 8 bases, with 16 bases left between them. Germline CDR1 and CDR2: MNHEY and SMNVEV (reference sequence). The CDR3 spans 15 residues. The CDR3 bases are TGTGCCAGCAGTCTGCAGACGACTTCGGATTCACCCCTCCACTTT. It encodes CASSLQTTSDSPLHF.

The chain has TRBV30 and TRBJ2-1; D is ambiguous. CDR1 and CDR2 from the germline V gene are GTSNPN and SVGIG (reference sequence). Trimming left V 4 bases short and J 9 bases short, with 10 bases between. There are 11 residues in the CDR3. CDR3 protein: CAWTWLGEQFF. CDR3 DNA: TGTGCCTGGACTTGGCTAGGTGAGCAGTTCTTC.

The gene calls are TRBV19 and TRBJ2-5; D perhaps matches TRBD1 (6 bases). V lost 6 bases to trimming and J lost 1 base, with 12 bases between them. CDR1 is LNHDA and CDR2 is SQIVND in the germline V gene (reference sequence). The CDR3 extends over 14 amino acids. The CDR3 region is CASSILDSQETQYF. CDR3 DNA sequence: TGTGCCAGTAGCATATTGGACAGCCAAGAGACCCAGTACTTC. Variable domain in full (rest from reference TRBV19 and TRBJ2-5): DGGITQSPKYLFRKEGQNVTLSCEQNLNHDAMYWYRQDPGQGLRLIYYSQIVNDFQKGDIAEGYSVSREKKESFPLTVTSAQKNPTAFYLCASSILDSQETQYFGPGTRLLVL.

The chain uses TRBV5-4 and TRBJ1-2, with 9 bases matching TRBD1. This CDR3 has 15 amino acids. V was pared by 2 bases and J by 5 bases, with 7 bases of the junction left unmatched. The V gene's germline CDR1 is SGHNT and CDR2 YYREEE (reference sequence). CDR3 sequence reads: CASSFPTGGAYGYTF. The CDR3 DNA follows: TGTGCCAGCAGCTTCCCTACAGGGGGCGCATATGGCTACACCTTC.

The chain carries TRBV7-9 and TRBJ1-4, with a possible D match to TRBD1 (6 bases). Trimming removed 0 bases from V and 13 bases from J, with 18 bases in between. CDR1 and CDR2 (germline): SEHNR, FQNEAQ (reference sequence). The CDR3 sequence is 15 residues long. This CDR3 is CASSLAGTPLRGLFF. For the CDR3, the DNA is TGTGCCAGCAGCTTAGCCGGGACACCTTTAAGGGGACTGTTTTTT.

This clone was detected only once. The chain couples TRBV6-5 to TRBJ1-2; perhaps TRBD1 as D (5 bases). The CDR3 is 12 residues long. Per the germline V gene, CDR1 is MNHEY and CDR2 is SVGAGI. V was shortened by 6 bases and J by 8 bases, with 13 bases between the two germline ends. The CDR3, as DNA: TGTGCCAGCAGCGGGGGAGAGGGCGGCTACACCTTC. Protein sequence: CASSGGEGGYTF.

The chain links TRBV2 to TRBJ2-6; a possible D gene is TRBD2 (7 bases). The germline V and J ends were trimmed by 3 bases and 1 base, with 13 bases remaining between them. The CDR3 covers 17 residues. Germline V gene sequence: CDR1 SNHLY, CDR2 FYNNEI. CDR3: CASSERGPESGANVLTF. DNA for the CDR3: TGTGCCAGCAGTGAGCGGGGGCCCGAGTCTGGGGCCAACGTCCTGACTTTC.